Below are 15 T cell receptor beta chains sequenced from a single sample in a study of shared clonotypes between healthy human individuals. Using immunoSEQ multiplex PCR, the repertoire was profiled, and TCRdb retains in-frame clones only, with some absent. The sample includes around 510,000 clones, approximately 94% of them seen just once. The sequencing sample was made of naive CD4+ T cells sorted from blood. Subset here: CD45RA+ positively selected. The receptor set was obtained from a woman in her thirties in good health.

The V call is TRBV15, the J call TRBJ2-5; maybe TRBD2 (6 bases). Per germline, CDR1 LNHNV and CDR2 YYDKDF (reference sequence). The CDR3 consists of 17 residues. Trimming pared 0 bases from V and 3 bases from J, leaving 17 bases between. This CDR3 reads CATSRDSYGTLKETQYF. CDR3 nucleotide sequence: TGTGCCACCAGCAGAGATAGTTACGGGACTCTAAAAGAGACCCAGTACTTC.

On this clone: Other DNA sequences from this sample encode an identical CDR3 as well. CDR3 sequence: CASSLDNYGYTF. The CDR3 DNA follows: TGTGCCAGCAGTCTAGACAACTATGGCTACACCTTC. The rearrangement uses TRBV28 and TRBJ1-2; D remains ambiguous. Germline values: CDR1 MDHEN, CDR2 SYDVKM. Trimming cost V 5 bases and J 2 bases, with 6 bases left between them. The CDR3 sequence is 12 residues long.

This chain joins TRBV25-1 and TRBJ2-1; 12 positions agree with TRBD2. This CDR3 has 16 amino acids. Trimming cost V 2 bases and J 3 bases; bases outside gene matches: 2. Germline values: CDR1 MGHDK, CDR2 SYGVNS. As DNA, the CDR3 is TGTGCCAGCAGTGAAGCGGGACTAGCGGGCTACAATGAGCAGTTCTTC. This translates into CASSEAGLAGYNEQFF.

V is TRBV18 and J is TRBJ1-3, with D perhaps TRBD1 (5 bases). Per germline, CDR1 KGHSH and CDR2 LQKENI. V lost 5 bases and J lost 0, with 14 bases in between. The CDR3 runs to 16 residues. In nucleotides, the CDR3 is TGTGCCAGCTCATCCCGGGACCCTAGCTCTGGAAACACCATATATTTT. Its translation: CASSSRDPSSGNTIYF.

The genes are TRBV5-1 and TRBJ2-7; D is unclear. This CDR3 comprises 12 residues. Germline V lookup: CDR1 SGHRS, CDR2 YFSETQ. Trimming pared 0 bases from V and 3 bases from J, leaving 4 bases between. In DNA, the CDR3 is TGCGCCAGCAGCTTGGGGGACTACGAGCAGTACTTC. Protein sequence: CASSLGDYEQYF.

The CDR3 sequence is CASSLQGSTEAFF. Written as DNA, the CDR3 is TGTGCCAGCAGCCTACAGGGAAGCACTGAAGCTTTCTTT. V is TRBV6-1 and J is TRBJ1-1; tentative D call: TRBD1 (6 bases). Germline V CDR1 and CDR2: MNHNS, SASEGT. CDR3 size: 13 residues. V lost 6 bases, J lost 4 bases, and 12 bases lay in between.

In DNA form, the CDR3 reads TGTGCCAGTAGTATGGAGGGGAAGGTACAGGGGGGCGCGAGAAGCAATCAGCCCCAGCATTTT. It encodes CASSMEGKVQGGARSNQPQHF. This chain connects TRBV19 to TRBJ1-5, with 8 bases matching TRBD1. Looked up from germline, CDR1 is LNHDA and CDR2 is SQIVND (reference sequence). The trim removed 3 bases at V and 1 base at J, leaving 20 bases unmatched. The CDR3 consists of 21 residues.

The chain carries TRBV19 and TRBJ2-4; D is undetermined. The length of the CDR3 is 13 residues. Germline CDR1 and CDR2: LNHDA and SQIVND (reference sequence). Deletions cut 3 bases from V and 6 bases from J, with 9 bases between. The CDR3 protein is CASSIGDGNIQYF. For the CDR3, the DNA is TGTGCCAGTAGTATCGGAGACGGAAACATTCAGTACTTC.

The V and J genes are TRBV5-1 and TRBJ2-5; D possibly corresponds to TRBD1 (5 bases). The CDR3 totals 13 residues. Per the germline V gene, CDR1 is SGHRS and CDR2 is YFSETQ. The germline V and J ends were trimmed by 9 bases and 2 bases, with 14 bases remaining between them. The CDR3 sequence is CATKRPGQETQYF. As DNA, the CDR3 is TGCGCCACCAAAAGGCCAGGGCAAGAGACCCAGTACTTC.

The chain has TRBV2 and TRBJ2-1, with unresolved D. V lost 9 bases to trimming and J lost 1 base, with 10 bases between them. The CDR3 sequence is 13 residues long. The germline CDR1 and CDR2 sequences are SNHLY and FYNNEI. The DNA for the CDR3 is TGTGCCAGGTCGGTGTTTTCCTACAATGAGCAGTTCTTC. Residues: CARSVFSYNEQFF. Filled out from reference TRBV2 and TRBJ2-1, the complete variable domain reads EPEVTQTPSHQVTQMGQEVILRCVPISNHLYFYWYRQILGQKVEFLVSFYNNEISEKSEIFDDQFSVERPDGSNFTLKIRSTKLEDSAMYFCARSVFSYNEQFFGPGTRLTVL.

The chain links TRBV29-1 to TRBJ1-1; 7 bases are shared with TRBD1. V lost 6 bases, J lost 6 bases, and 4 bases stayed unmatched. The germline V gene encodes CDR1 SQVTM and CDR2 ANQGSEA. The CDR3 loop spans 11 amino acids. In DNA, the CDR3 is TGCAGCGTCGACAGGGTCCCTGAAGCTTTCTTT. This gives the protein CSVDRVPEAFF.

The V call is TRBV28, the J call TRBJ2-5; 14 bases line up with TRBD2. J gave up 3 bases and V 5 bases, and 5 bases lay outside the gene matches. CDR3 length equals 16 residues. The V gene's germline CDR1 is MDHEN and CDR2 SYDVKM. The CDR3 DNA follows: TGTGCCAGCAGTCTTTGGACTAGCGGGAGGAAAGAGACCCAGTACTTC. Its translation is CASSLWTSGRKETQYF.

The gene calls are TRBV18 and TRBJ1-1; no reliable D call. CDR1 and CDR2 (germline): KGHSH, LQKENI. V dropped 0 bases and J dropped 6 bases, with 8 bases sitting between them. CDR3 size: 13 residues. CDR3 nucleotide sequence: TGTGCCAGCTCACCACCGGTATCCTCTGAAGCTTTCTTT. Protein product: CASSPPVSSEAFF.

This rearrangement joins TRBV28 to TRBJ2-5; 9 bases are shared with TRBD1. V lost 3 bases and J lost 7; bases outside the gene matches: 6. Germline assignment: CDR1 MDHEN and CDR2 SYDVKM. This CDR3 is built from 14 residues. CDR3 nucleotides: TGTGCCAGCAGTTTTACTGGGACAGGGTCGACCCAGTACTTC. Encoded protein: CASSFTGTGSTQYF.

This chain joins TRBV6-5 and TRBJ2-2; a possible D gene is TRBD1 (6 bases). CDR1 is MNHEY and CDR2 is SVGAGI in the germline V gene. There are 14 residues in the CDR3. Trimming left V 6 bases short and J 0 bases short, with 8 bases between. CDR3 coding DNA: TGTGCCAGCAGACGGACAGCGAACACCGGGGAGCTGTTTTTT. Translation gives CASRRTANTGELFF.